This T cell receptor (beta chain) comes out of a study of blood T cell repertoires in COVID-19. Germline V CDR1 and CDR2: KGHDR, SFDVKD. Trimming cost V 6 bases and J 2 bases, with 8 bases left between them. This CDR3 has 13 amino acids. Only in-frame clones appear in the TCRdb table, and some are missing; sequencing was by immunoSEQ multiplex PCR. The repertoire consists of about 50,000 clones, with 75% to 85% occurring once and the leading ten covering roughly a sixth. V is TRBV24-1 and J is TRBJ2-3; D gene ambiguous. The TCR originated in a man aged 40-50 years with acute or convalescent COVID-19. What was sequenced was peripheral blood. In nucleotides, the CDR3 is TGTGCCACCAGTACGCGCTACACAGATACGCAGTATTTT. Translating it yields CATSTRYTDTQYF.